This T cell receptor (beta chain) is from a study of CD8 T cells in ankylosing spondylitis. Ten or more counts support this clonotype. TCRdb ran MiXCR on the 5' RACE reads and lists one entry per CDR3 protein. The table lists a few hundred thousand distinct CDR3 sequences, 11% of them singletons, with around 8.4% in the top ten. Germline-derived CDR1 and CDR2 are MGHRA and YSYEKL. The CDR3 loop spans 16 amino acids. The V end lost 0 bases, the J end lost 4 bases, and 13 bases lay between the germline ends. Material: blood, either unsorted or a sorted T cell fraction (not recorded which). This receptor was obtained from a female donor with ankylosing spondylitis or in good health (not recorded which). This sequence joins TRBV4-1 and TRBJ2-4; the D call may be TRBD1 or TRBD2 (6 bases each). The CDR3 coding sequence is TGCGCCAGCAGCCAAGAGGCAGGAGGGGGTAAAAACATTCAGTACTTC. This gives the protein CASSQEAGGGKNIQYF.